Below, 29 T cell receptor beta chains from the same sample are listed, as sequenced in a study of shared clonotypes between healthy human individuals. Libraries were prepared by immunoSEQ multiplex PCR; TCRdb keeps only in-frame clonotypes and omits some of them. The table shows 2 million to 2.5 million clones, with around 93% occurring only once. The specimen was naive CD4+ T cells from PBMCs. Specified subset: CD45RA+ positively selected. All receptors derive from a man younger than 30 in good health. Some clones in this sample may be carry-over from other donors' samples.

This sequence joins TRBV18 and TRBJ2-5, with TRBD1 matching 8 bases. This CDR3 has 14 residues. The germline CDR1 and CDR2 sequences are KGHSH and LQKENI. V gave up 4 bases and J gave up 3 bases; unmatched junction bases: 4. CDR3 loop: CASSLTTGEETQYF. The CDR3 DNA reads TGTGCCAGCTCACTAACGACAGGGGAAGAGACCCAGTACTTC. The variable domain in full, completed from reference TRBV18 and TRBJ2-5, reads NAGVMQNPRHLVRRRGQEARLRCSPMKGHSHVYWYRQLPEEGLKFMVYLQKENIIDESGMPKERFSAEFPKEGPSILRIQQVVRGDSAAYFCASSLTTGEETQYFGPGTRLLVL.

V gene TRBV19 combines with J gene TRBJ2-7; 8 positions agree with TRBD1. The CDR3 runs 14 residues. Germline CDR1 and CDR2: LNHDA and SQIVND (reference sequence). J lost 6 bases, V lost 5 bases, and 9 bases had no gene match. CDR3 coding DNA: TGTGCCAGTAGTCGTCGACAGGGGTTCGGCGAGCAGTACTTC. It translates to CASSRRQGFGEQYF.

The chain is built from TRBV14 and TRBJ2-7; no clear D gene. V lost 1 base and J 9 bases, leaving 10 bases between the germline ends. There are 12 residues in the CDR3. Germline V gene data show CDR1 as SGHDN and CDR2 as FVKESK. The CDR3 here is CASSQVGKGQYF. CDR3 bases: TGTGCCAGCAGCCAAGTGGGCAAGGGGCAGTACTTC.

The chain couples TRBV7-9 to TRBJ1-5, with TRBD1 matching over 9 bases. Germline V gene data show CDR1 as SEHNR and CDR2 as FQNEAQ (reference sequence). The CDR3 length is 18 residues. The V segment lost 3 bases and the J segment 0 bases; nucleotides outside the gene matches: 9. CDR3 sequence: CASSFRDRAINSNQPQHF. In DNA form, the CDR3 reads TGTGCCAGCAGCTTTCGGGACAGGGCGATTAATAGCAATCAGCCCCAGCATTTT.

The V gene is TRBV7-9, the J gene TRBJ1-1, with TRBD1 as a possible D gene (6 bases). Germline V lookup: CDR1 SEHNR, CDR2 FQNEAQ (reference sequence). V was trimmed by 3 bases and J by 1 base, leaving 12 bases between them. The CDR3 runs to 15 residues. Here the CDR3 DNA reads TGTGCCAGCAGCTTTCCGGGACATGGGAACACTGAAGCTTTCTTT. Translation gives CASSFPGHGNTEAFF. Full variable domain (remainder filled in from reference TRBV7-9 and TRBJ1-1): DTGVSQNPRHKITKRGQNVTFRCDPISEHNRLYWYRQTLGQGPEFLTYFQNEAQLEKSRLLSDRFSAERPKGSFSTLEIQRTEQGDSAMYLCASSFPGHGNTEAFFGQGTRLTVV.

The CDR3 sequence: CASSAYGETQYF. CDR3 sequence (DNA): TGTGCCAGCAGCGCCTATGGGGAGACCCAGTACTTC. This chain connects TRBV11-1 to TRBJ2-5; no clear D gene. V was cut by 5 bases and J by 5 bases, with 9 bases left in between. Per germline, CDR1 SGHAT and CDR2 FQDESV (reference sequence). There are 12 residues in the CDR3.

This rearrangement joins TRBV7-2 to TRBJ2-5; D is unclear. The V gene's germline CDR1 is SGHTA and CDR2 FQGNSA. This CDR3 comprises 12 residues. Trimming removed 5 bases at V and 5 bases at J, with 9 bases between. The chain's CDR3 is CASSPAVETQYF. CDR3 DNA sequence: TGTGCCAGCAGCCCCGCAGTGGAGACCCAGTACTTC. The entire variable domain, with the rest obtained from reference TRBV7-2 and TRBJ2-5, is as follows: GAGVSQSPSNKVTEKGKDVELRCDPISGHTALYWYRQSLGQGLEFLIYFQGNSAPDKSGLPSDRFSAERTGGSVSTLTIQRTQQEDSAVYLCASSPAVETQYFGPGTRLLVL.

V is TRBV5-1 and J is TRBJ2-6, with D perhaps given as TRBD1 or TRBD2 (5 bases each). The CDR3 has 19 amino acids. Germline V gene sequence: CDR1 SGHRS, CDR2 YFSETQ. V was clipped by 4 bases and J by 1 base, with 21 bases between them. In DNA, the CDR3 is TGCGCCAGCAGCCCGTTAGGGGACGGAATCGCATCTGGGGCCAACGTCCTGACTTTC. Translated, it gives CASSPLGDGIASGANVLTF.

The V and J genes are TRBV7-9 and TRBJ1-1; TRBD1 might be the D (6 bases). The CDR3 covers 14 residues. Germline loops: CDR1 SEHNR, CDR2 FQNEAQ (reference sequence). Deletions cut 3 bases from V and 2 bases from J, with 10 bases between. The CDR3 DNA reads TGTGCCAGCAGCTTCCCGGACAGCAACACTGAAGCTTTCTTT. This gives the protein CASSFPDSNTEAFF.

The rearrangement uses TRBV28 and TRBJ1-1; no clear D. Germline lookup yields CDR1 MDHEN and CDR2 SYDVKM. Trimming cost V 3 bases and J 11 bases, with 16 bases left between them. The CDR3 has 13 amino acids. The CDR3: CASSLVNAAWAFF. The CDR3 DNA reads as TGTGCCAGCAGTTTGGTGAACGCCGCCTGGGCTTTCTTT.

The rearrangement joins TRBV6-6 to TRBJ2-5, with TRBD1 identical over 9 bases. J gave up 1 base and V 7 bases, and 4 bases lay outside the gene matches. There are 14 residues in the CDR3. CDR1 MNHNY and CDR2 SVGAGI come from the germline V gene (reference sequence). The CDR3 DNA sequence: TGTGCCAGCACGGACAGGGGAGGCCAAGAGACCCAGTACTTC. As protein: CASTDRGGQETQYF.

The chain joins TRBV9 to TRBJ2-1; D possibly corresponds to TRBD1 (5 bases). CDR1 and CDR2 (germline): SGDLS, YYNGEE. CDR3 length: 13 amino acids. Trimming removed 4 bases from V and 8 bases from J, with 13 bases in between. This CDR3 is CASSPRWGDEQFF. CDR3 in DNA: TGTGCCAGCAGCCCGCGCTGGGGCGATGAGCAGTTCTTC.

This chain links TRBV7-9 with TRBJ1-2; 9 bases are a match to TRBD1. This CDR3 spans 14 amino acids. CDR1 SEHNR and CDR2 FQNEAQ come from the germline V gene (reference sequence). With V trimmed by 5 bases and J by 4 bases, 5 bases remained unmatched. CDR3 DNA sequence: TGTGCCAGCAGCCTCGGACAGGGGTCCTATGGCTACACCTTC. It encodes CASSLGQGSYGYTF.

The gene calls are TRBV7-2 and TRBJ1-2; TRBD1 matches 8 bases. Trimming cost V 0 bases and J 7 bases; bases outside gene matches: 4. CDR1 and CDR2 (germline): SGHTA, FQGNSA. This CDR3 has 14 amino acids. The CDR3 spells CASSLAQGAVGYTF. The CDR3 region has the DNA TGTGCCAGCAGCTTAGCTCAGGGGGCGGTTGGCTACACCTTC.

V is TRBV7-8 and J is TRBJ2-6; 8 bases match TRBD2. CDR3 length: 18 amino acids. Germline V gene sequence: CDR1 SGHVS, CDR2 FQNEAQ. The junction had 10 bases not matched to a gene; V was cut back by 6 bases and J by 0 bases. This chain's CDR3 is CASRHTGGEYSGANVLTF. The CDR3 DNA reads TGTGCCAGCAGACACACGGGAGGGGAGTACTCTGGGGCCAACGTCCTGACTTTC. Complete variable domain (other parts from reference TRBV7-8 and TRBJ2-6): GAGVSQSPRYKVAKRGQDVALRCDPISGHVSLFWYQQALGQGPEFLTYFQNEAQLDKSGLPSDRFFAERPEGSVSTLKIQRTQQEDSAVYLCASRHTGGEYSGANVLTFGAGSRLTVL.

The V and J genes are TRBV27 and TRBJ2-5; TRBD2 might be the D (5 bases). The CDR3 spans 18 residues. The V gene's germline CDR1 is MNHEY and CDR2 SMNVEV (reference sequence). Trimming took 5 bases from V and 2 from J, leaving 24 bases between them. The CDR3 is CASSPTYRRTRPQETQYF. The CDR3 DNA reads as TGTGCCAGCAGTCCAACCTACCGCCGAACTAGGCCACAAGAGACCCAGTACTTC.

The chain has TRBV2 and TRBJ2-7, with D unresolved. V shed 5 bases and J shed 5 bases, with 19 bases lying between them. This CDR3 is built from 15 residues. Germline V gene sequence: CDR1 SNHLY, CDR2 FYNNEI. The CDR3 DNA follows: TGTGCCAGCAGTTCCACCTTTAGCTTGGGCAACGAGCAGTACTTC. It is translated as CASSSTFSLGNEQYF. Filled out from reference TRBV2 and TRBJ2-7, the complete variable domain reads EPEVTQTPSHQVTQMGQEVILRCVPISNHLYFYWYRQILGQKVEFLVSFYNNEISEKSEIFDDQFSVERPDGSNFTLKIRSTKLEDSAMYFCASSSTFSLGNEQYFGPGTRLTVT.

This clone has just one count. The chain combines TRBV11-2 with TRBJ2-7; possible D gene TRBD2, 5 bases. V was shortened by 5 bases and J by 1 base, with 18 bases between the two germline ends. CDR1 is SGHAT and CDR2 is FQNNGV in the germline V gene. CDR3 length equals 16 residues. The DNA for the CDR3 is TGTGCCAGCAGCCTTTTCTCAACGGGAACATCCTACGAGCAGTACTTC. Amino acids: CASSLFSTGTSYEQYF.

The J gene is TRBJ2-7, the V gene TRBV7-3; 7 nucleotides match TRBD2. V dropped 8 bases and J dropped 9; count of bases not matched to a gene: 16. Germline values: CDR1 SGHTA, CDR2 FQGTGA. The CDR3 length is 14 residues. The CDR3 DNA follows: TGTGCCAGCGGGGGGGACCCGACCCTCCCACGGCAGTACTTC. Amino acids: CASGGDPTLPRQYF.

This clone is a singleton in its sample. The CDR3 here is CASSLFVGGYTF. CDR3 DNA: TGTGCCAGCAGTTTGTTCGTGGGCGGCTACACCTTC. The J gene is TRBJ1-2, the V gene TRBV6-5; no clear D gene. The V gene's germline CDR1 is MNHEY and CDR2 SVGAGI. Trimming cost V 4 bases and J 8 bases, with 11 bases left between them. CDR3 size: 12 residues.

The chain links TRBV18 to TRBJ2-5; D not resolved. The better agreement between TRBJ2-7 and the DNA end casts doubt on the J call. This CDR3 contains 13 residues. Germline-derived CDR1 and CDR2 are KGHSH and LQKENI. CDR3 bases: TGTGCCAGCTCACCGGGATTGAGATACGAGCAGTACTTC. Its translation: CASSPGLRYEQYF.

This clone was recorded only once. CDR3: CASSSTSGRGVPGHEQFF. CDR3 coding DNA: TGTGCCAGCAGTTCGACTAGCGGGAGAGGGGTCCCAGGTCATGAGCAGTTCTTC. This sequence joins TRBV28 and TRBJ2-1, with 12 nucleotides matching TRBD2. Germline values: CDR1 MDHEN, CDR2 SYDVKM. The CDR3 is 18 residues long. Trimming at V came to 4 bases and at J to 8 bases, leaving 15 bases not matched to a gene.

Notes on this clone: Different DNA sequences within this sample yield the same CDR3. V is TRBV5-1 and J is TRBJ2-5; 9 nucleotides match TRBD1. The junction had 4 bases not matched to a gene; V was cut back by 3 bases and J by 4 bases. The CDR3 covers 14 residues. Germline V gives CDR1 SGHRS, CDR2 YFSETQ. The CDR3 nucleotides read TGCGCCAGCAGCTCGACAGGGGGGCCAGAGACCCAGTACTTC. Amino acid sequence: CASSSTGGPETQYF.

CDR3 coding DNA: TGTGCCAGCAGTGACGCAGGGAGCTACGAGCAGTACTTC. Translated, it gives CASSDAGSYEQYF. The chain recombines TRBV25-1 with TRBJ2-7, with D perhaps TRBD1 or TRBD2 (5 bases each). CDR1 MGHDK and CDR2 SYGVNS come from the germline V gene. The V gene lost 3 bases and the J gene lost 3 bases, with 9 bases spanning the gap. The CDR3 length is 13 residues.

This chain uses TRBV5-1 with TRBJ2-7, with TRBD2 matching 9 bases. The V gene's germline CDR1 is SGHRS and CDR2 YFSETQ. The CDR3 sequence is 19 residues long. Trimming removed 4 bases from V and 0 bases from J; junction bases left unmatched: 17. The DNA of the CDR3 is TGCGCCAGCAGCGCCCGGGCGGCGGGAGGGAGGCGCAGCTCCTACGAGCAGTACTTC. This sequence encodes CASSARAAGGRRSSYEQYF.

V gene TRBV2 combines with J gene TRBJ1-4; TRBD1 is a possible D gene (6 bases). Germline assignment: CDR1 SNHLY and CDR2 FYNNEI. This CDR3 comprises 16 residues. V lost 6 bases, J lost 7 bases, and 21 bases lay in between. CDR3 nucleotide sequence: TGTGCCAGCAGCCTCACCCCAGGGGATGGGGGTGAAAAACTGTTTTTT. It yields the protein CASSLTPGDGGEKLFF.

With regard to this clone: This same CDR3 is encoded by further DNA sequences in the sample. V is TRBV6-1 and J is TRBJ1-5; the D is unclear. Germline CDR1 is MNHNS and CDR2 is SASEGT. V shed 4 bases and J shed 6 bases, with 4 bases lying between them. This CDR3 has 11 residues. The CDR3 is CASSVGQPQHF. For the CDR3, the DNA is TGTGCCAGCAGTGTTGGTCAGCCCCAGCATTTT.

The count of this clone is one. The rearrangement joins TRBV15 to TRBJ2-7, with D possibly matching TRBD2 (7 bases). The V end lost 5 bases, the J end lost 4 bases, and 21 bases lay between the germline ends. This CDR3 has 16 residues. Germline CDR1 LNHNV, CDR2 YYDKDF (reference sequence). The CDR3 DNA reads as TGTGCCACCAGCGCGAGGCGGGGGACACTTGTTTACGAGCAGTACTTC. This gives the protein CATSARRGTLVYEQYF.

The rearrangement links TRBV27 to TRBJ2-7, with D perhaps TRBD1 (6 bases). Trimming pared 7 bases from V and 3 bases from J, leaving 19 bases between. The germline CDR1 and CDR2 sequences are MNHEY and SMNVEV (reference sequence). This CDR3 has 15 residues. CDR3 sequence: CASTPRGGVRYEQYF. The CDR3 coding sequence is TGTGCCAGCACCCCTCGAGGGGGTGTACGCTACGAGCAGTACTTC.